This TCR beta chain came from a study of long-term antiretroviral therapy in people with HIV. The CDR3 is 16 amino acids. The trim removed 1 base at V and 2 bases at J, leaving 6 bases unmatched. The V gene's germline CDR1 is LNHDA and CDR2 SQIVND (reference sequence). They ran version v3.0 of the immunoSEQ assay at survey level. Repertoires were generated with immunoSEQ multiplex PCR, while TCRdb's copy carries only in-frame clones and drops some. Found here are roughly 16,000 clones, around 82% of them singletons; the top ten hold approximately 4.9%. The V call is TRBV19, the J call TRBJ2-7; 9 bases line up with TRBD1. The TCR comes from a man aged 18-30 years with HIV. Sequenced material: unsorted PBMCs, taken 0.1 years before starting antiretroviral therapy. The CDR3 bases are TGTGCCAGTAGTATAGGAGGGACAGGGAGAACCTACGAGCAGTACTTC. Protein: CASSIGGTGRTYEQYF.